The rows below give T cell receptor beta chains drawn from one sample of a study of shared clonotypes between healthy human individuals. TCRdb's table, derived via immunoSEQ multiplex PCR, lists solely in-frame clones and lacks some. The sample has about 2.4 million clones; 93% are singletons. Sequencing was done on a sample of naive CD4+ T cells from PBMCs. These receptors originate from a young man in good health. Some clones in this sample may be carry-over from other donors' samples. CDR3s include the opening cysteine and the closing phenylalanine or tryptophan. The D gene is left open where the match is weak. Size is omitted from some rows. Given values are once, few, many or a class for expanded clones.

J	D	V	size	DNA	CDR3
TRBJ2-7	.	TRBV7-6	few	TGTGCCAGCAGCGGGAGTGGCTACGAGCAGTACTTC	CASSGSGYEQYF
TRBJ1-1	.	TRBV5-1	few	TGCGCCAGCAGCTTGGGGGTAAACACTGAAGCTTTCTTT	CASSLGVNTEAFF
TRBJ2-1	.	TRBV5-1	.	TGCGCCAGCAGCTTGTCTCTACCCGAGAATGAGCAGTTCTTC	CASSLSLPENEQFF
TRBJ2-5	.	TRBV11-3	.	TGTGCCAGCAGCTTACGGGGGCAAGAGACCCAGTACTTC	CASSLRGQETQYF
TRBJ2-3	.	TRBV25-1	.	TGTGCCACCACGGACAGCAGCACAGATACGCAGTATTTT	CATTDSSTDTQYF
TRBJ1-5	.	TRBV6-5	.	TGTGCCAGCAGTTACCGCGGAGGGGCCGGGCAGCCCCAGCATTTT	CASSYRGGAGQPQHF
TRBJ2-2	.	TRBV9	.	TGTGCCAGTCAGGGCGCGAACACCGGGGAGCTGTTTTTT	CASQGANTGELFF
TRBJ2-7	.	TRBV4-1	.	TGCGCCAGCAGCCATTTGCTGGCGGAGCGCCGCGGGTGGGAGCAGTACTTC	CASSHLLAERRGWEQYF
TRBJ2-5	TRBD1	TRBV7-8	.	TGTGCCAGCAGCTTGCCCGAATTCCGGGACAGGGAGGGGATGGATATGGAAGAGACCCAGTACTTC	CASSLPEFRDREGMDMEETQYF
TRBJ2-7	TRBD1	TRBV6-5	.	TGTGCCAGCAGTTACTCGTCCCCAGGGGGCCTCTACGAGCAGTACTTC	CASSYSSPGGLYEQYF
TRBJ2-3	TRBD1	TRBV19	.	TGTGCCAGTAGTATGGGCAGGGGGAACACAGATACGCAGTATTTT	CASSMGRGNTDTQYF
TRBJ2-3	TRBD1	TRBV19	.	TGTGCCAGTACCCCAAGACAGGGGTCGAGAACGCAGTATTTT	CASTPRQGSRTQYF
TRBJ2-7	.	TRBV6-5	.	TGTGCCAGCAGATCGAGGAGCTACGAGCAGTACTTC	CASRSRSYEQYF
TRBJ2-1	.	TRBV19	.	TGTGCCAGTAGTATACGCGGAAGCGGGTCGAGCTCCTACAATGAGCAGTTCTTC	CASSIRGSGSSSYNEQFF